The clone carrying this TCR beta chain was seen repeatedly, ten times or more. Its target is not known. Germline values: CDR1 SGHVS, CDR2 FQNEAQ. This CDR3 region has 12 residues. With 3 bases removed from V and 6 bases from J, the gap between germline ends came to 6 bases. TCRdb re-called the 5' RACE reads through MiXCR, storing one row per CDR3 protein. This table has hundreds of thousands of distinct CDR3 sequences, about 12% appearing once. The data stem from a study of T cells after yellow fever vaccination. General study results and limits: CD4 and CD8 compartments shared a small share of clonotypes, likely from convergent recombination. Peaking on day 5 versus 15, the secondary response was faster but weaker.

The origin of this receptor is a man aged 25 to 45 who received the YFV17D yellow fever vaccine. This chain joins TRBV7-8 and TRBJ2-1; D remains ambiguous. The material was PBMCs, obtained on the day of the yellow fever booster vaccination. CDR3 DNA: TGTGCCAGCAGCTTTGACGGCAATGAGCAGTTCTTC. Translation gives CASSFDGNEQFF.